This T cell receptor (beta chain) appears in the sequencing data of a study of CD4 T cells in relation to SARS-CoV-2 and coronaviruses. About the research overall: After less than eleven days of antigen culture, PBMC TCR beta CDR3s were sequenced. Convalescent patients were roughly eight males and 4 females; two were Hispanic. Findings and limits, study-wide: Pre-pandemic and post-infection samples never came from the same donor.

Naive or memory CD4+ cells were cultured 1:1 with T cell-depleted PBMCs plus CEF. Profiled with immunoSEQ multiplex PCR; TCRdb holds only in-frame clones, not every one. The data show some 46,000 clones, around 79% seen once. This clone turned up a few times. The antigen is not known. This CDR3 has 16 amino acids. V lost 0 bases and J lost 2; bases outside the gene matches: 4. Per germline, CDR1 MNHEY and CDR2 SVGEGT. The V and J genes are TRBV6-2 or TRBV6-3 and TRBJ2-5; 9 bases match TRBD1. Sample: naive CD4+ T cells from PBMCs, cultured in vitro. Subset given: naive CD4+ T cells isolated by negative enrichment. This receptor was taken from an adult with COVID-19. CDR3: CASSYSGTGLQETQYF. CDR3 bases: TGTGCCAGCAGTTACTCCGGGACAGGGCTGCAAGAGACCCAGTACTTC.